Below, 17 T cell receptor beta chains from the same sample are listed, as sequenced in a study of cytomegalovirus exposure and HLA in healthy donors. The assay was immunoSEQ multiplex PCR, and TCRdb's table has in-frame clones only and misses some. Here the sample spans about 160,000 clones, roughly 91% being singletons. What was sequenced was PBMCs. The receptors shown here come from a man between 18 and 29 years old in good health and CMV-seropositive.

The chain couples TRBV28 to TRBJ1-5, with 8 bases fitting TRBD1. J lost 7 bases, V lost 6 bases, and 11 bases had no gene match. There are 15 residues in the CDR3. Germline assignment: CDR1 MDHEN and CDR2 SYDVKM. The CDR3 protein is CASRPLQGAHQPQHF. In DNA form, the CDR3 reads TGTGCCAGCAGGCCCCTCCAGGGGGCGCACCAGCCCCAGCATTTT.

A single count supports this clone. The chain is built from TRBV9 and TRBJ2-1; 7 bases fit TRBD1. CDR1 is SGDLS and CDR2 is YYNGEE in the germline V gene. The CDR3 loop spans 16 amino acids. With V trimmed by 0 bases and J by 1 base, 4 bases remained unmatched. The CDR3 is CASSVAGDSSYNEQFF. The CDR3 nucleotides are TGTGCCAGCAGCGTAGCAGGGGACAGTTCCTACAATGAGCAGTTCTTC.

The V gene is TRBV5-4, the J gene TRBJ1-1, with D possibly matching TRBD1 (5 bases). The ends were cut back, 3 bases at V and 1 base at J, with 13 bases in the middle. The CDR3 contains 15 residues. Germline V gene data show CDR1 as SGHNT and CDR2 as YYREEE (reference sequence). The CDR3, as DNA: TGTGCCAGCAGCTCAGTTGGACATACGAACACTGAAGCTTTCTTT. Encoded protein: CASSSVGHTNTEAFF. Combining the CDR3 with reference TRBV5-4 and TRBJ1-1 gives the whole variable domain ETGVTQSPTHLIKTRGQQVTLRCSSQSGHNTVSWYQQALGQGPQFIFQYYREEENGRGNFPPRFSGLQFPNYSSELNVNALELDDSALYLCASSSVGHTNTEAFFGQGTRLTVV.

CDR3 coding DNA: TGTGCCAGCAGCTTAGGTCGGGGGGACTACAATGAGCAGTTCTTC. It specifies CASSLGRGDYNEQFF. This chain connects TRBV11-1 to TRBJ2-1; 7 bases fit TRBD2. Germline values: CDR1 SGHAT, CDR2 FQDESV (reference sequence). The V and J ends lost 1 base and 3 bases, in that order; junction bases with no gene match: 3. The length of the CDR3 is 15 residues.

CDR3 protein: CASSPMEDGSGEQFF. CDR3 nucleotide sequence: TGTGCCAGTAGTCCCATGGAGGACGGGAGCGGTGAGCAGTTCTTC. This chain joins TRBV19 and TRBJ2-1, with D perhaps matching TRBD2 (6 bases). The CDR3 is 15 residues long. Germline V lookup: CDR1 LNHDA, CDR2 SQIVND (reference sequence). With 5 bases removed from V and 9 bases from J, the gap between germline ends came to 20 bases.

The CDR3 sequence: CASSAWTGRAYEQYF. As DNA, the CDR3 is TGTGCCAGTAGTGCGTGGACAGGGAGGGCCTACGAGCAGTACTTC. V gene TRBV19 combines with J gene TRBJ2-7, with a tentative D call TRBD1 (8 bases). Trimming stripped 5 bases from V and 2 bases from J, with 16 bases between. This CDR3 is built from 15 residues. CDR1 LNHDA and CDR2 SQIVND come from the germline V gene (reference sequence).

The CDR3 loop reads CASSARTDSYEQYF. CDR3 DNA: TGTGCCAGTAGTGCGAGGACAGACTCCTACGAGCAGTACTTC. The chain links TRBV19 to TRBJ2-7, with a weak D call TRBD1 (6 bases). V was shortened by 5 bases and J by 0 bases, with 11 bases between the two germline ends. This CDR3 region has 14 residues. Per the germline V gene, CDR1 is LNHDA and CDR2 is SQIVND (reference sequence).

This clone was seen a handful of times. The J gene is TRBJ1-2, the V gene TRBV2, with D possibly TRBD1 on 5 matching bases. The CDR3 has 13 amino acids. Trimming took off 1 base at V and 4 bases at J, with 7 bases between the two ends. Per the germline V gene, CDR1 is SNHLY and CDR2 is FYNNEI. This CDR3 reads CASSEVQVYGYTF. CDR3 bases: TGTGCCAGCAGTGAAGTACAGGTCTATGGCTACACCTTC.

This clone was recorded once. One end of the junction does not line up with germline, which may come from a read error. The DNA for the CDR3 is TGCAGCGTAGAAGACAGGTTTCAAAGGGAGACCCAGTACTTC. Translating gives CSVEDRFQRETQYF. The gene calls are TRBV29-1 and TRBJ2-5; D may be TRBD1 (6 bases). CDR1 SQVTM and CDR2 ANQGSEA come from the germline V gene. CDR3 size: 14 residues.

This chain uses TRBV6-1 with TRBJ1-5, with D possibly being TRBD1 (5 bases). CDR1 and CDR2 (germline): MNHNS, SASEGT. The CDR3 covers 12 residues. The V and J ends lost 3 bases and 7 bases respectively, with 7 bases between them. CDR3 coding DNA: TGTGCCAGCAGTGACTGGGGCCAGCCCCAGCATTTT. Its translation: CASSDWGQPQHF.

On this clone itself: Other DNA sequences within the sample encode an identical CDR3. The genes are TRBV27 and TRBJ2-1, with D possibly TRBD1 on 5 matching bases. Per germline, CDR1 MNHEY and CDR2 SMNVEV (reference sequence). The CDR3 consists of 15 residues. The germline V and J ends were trimmed by 2 bases and 0 bases, with 8 bases remaining between them. The CDR3 bases are TGTGCCAGCAGTTTACAGGGTAGCTCCTACAATGAGCAGTTCTTC. Protein: CASSLQGSSYNEQFF.

This clone is a singleton in its sample. The V call is TRBV19, the J call TRBJ1-1, with 9 bases that match TRBD1. The V segment lost 11 bases and the J segment 6 bases; nucleotides outside the gene matches: 7. This CDR3 contains 12 residues. Germline lookup yields CDR1 LNHDA and CDR2 SQIVND (reference sequence). CDR3 sequence (DNA): TGTGCCGAAGGACAGGGGATCCCTGAAGCTTTCTTT. Encoded protein: CAEGQGIPEAFF.

As DNA, the CDR3 is TGCGCCAGCTTCAGGACAGGACAAGAGACCCAGTACTTC. Residues: CASFRTGQETQYF. V and J are TRBV5-1 and TRBJ2-5, with TRBD1 identical over 7 bases. This CDR3 has 13 residues. CDR1 and CDR2 (germline): SGHRS, YFSETQ. Losses at the gene ends were 7 bases for V and 2 bases for J; bases not matched to a gene: 5.

The chain combines TRBV21-1 with TRBJ2-1; the table assigns TRBD2, which was not confirmed against the DNA. TRBV21-1 is recorded as a pseudogene. This CDR3 contains 14 residues. The CDR3 DNA reads TGTGCCAGCAGCAAAGCCGGAGGCTACAATGAGCAGTTCTTC. Translated, it gives CASSKAGGYNEQFF.

CDR3 sequence: CAISETLATGELFF. DNA for the CDR3: TGTGCCATCAGTGAAACCCTGGCCACCGGGGAGCTGTTTTTT. The rearrangement joins TRBV10-3 to TRBJ2-2; no reliable D call. The CDR3 covers 14 residues. Germline values: CDR1 ENHRY, CDR2 SYGVKD. Trimming stripped 3 bases from V and 4 bases from J, with 9 bases between.

This chain uses TRBV18 with TRBJ2-7; 10 bases match TRBD2. The CDR3 spans 15 residues. With V trimmed by 3 bases and J by 3 bases, 5 bases remained unmatched. CDR1 KGHSH and CDR2 LQKENI come from the germline V gene. The CDR3 coding sequence is TGTGCCAGCTCACCCGAGCGGGAGGGCCTCTACGAGCAGTACTTC. This sequence encodes CASSPEREGLYEQYF.

This chain links TRBV9 with TRBJ2-7; 7 nucleotides align to TRBD1. The CDR3 consists of 15 residues. The junction had 12 bases not matched to a gene; V was cut back by 3 bases and J by 6 bases. The V gene's germline CDR1 is SGDLS and CDR2 YYNGEE. In DNA, the CDR3 is TGTGCCAGCAGCGGGACAGGAGTCAGTTGGTCCGAGCAGTACTTC. Its protein product is CASSGTGVSWSEQYF.